This T cell receptor (beta chain) was documented in a study of memory CD4+ T cells and cytomegalovirus serostatus. The method was immunoSEQ multiplex PCR; TCRdb's version includes in-frame clones alone and lacks a portion of them. Found here are around 50,000 clones, roughly 78% of them singletons; the top ten hold approximately 0.7%. The germline V gene encodes CDR1 SEHNR and CDR2 FQNEAQ (reference sequence). This CDR3 region has 12 residues. The V end was cut by 3 bases, the J end by 2 bases, with 4 bases between. The sort gate was single viable CD3+CD4+CD8-CD45RO+ cells for memory CD4+ T cells. This TCR was sampled from an adult in good health and CMV-seronegative. This rearrangement joins TRBV7-9 to TRBJ1-1; D ambiguous. The sample was memory CD4+ T cells from blood. CDR3 DNA: TGTGCCAGCAGCTTTCCTAACACTGAAGCTTTCTTT. This sequence encodes CASSFPNTEAFF.